This T cell receptor (beta chain) is from a study of type 1 and type 2 diabetes patients. Anyone with other autoimmune disease or infection in the prior four weeks was excluded. Comments on this clonotype: Antigen specificity is unknown. The junction and the germline gene differ at one end; a read error may be behind it.

Germline assignment: CDR1 SGHTA and CDR2 FQGTGA. The CDR3 is made up of 13 amino acids. Whole-study findings and limits: Type 2 diabetes and control samples shared highly correlated V and J usage, averaging about 0.97. Some T1D-only expanded clones might appear in more T2D or control samples.

The PCR template was genomic DNA. Amplification of the beta chain CDR3 used 30 forward and 13 reverse multiplex primers. TCRdb ran MiXCR on the multiplex PCR reads and lists one entry per CDR3 protein. The sample lists about 250,000 distinct CDR3 sequences; over 45% were seen once. This sequence originates from a man aged 18 to 29 with type 2 diabetes. Sequencing input: peripheral blood mononuclear cells (PBMCs). This rearrangement joins TRBV7-3 to TRBJ2-5; 15 bases fit TRBD2. For the CDR3, the DNA is TGTGCCAGTAGTAAGGGACTAGCGGGGGGCCTGGACTTC. It is translated as CASSKGLAGGLDF.